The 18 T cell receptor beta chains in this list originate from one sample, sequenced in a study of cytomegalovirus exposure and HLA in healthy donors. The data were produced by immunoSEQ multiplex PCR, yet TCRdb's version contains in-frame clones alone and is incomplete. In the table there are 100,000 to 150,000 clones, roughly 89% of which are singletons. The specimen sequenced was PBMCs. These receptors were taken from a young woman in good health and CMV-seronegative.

The CDR3 region is CASSWDTYGNEQFF. In nucleotides, the CDR3 is TGTGCCAGCAGCTGGGACACCTATGGAAATGAGCAGTTCTTC. The V gene is TRBV5-4, the J gene TRBJ2-1; D may be TRBD1 (6 bases). Trimming cost V 3 bases and J 7 bases, with 14 bases left between them. The CDR3 sequence is 14 residues long. Germline-derived CDR1 and CDR2 are SGHNT and YYREEE (reference sequence).

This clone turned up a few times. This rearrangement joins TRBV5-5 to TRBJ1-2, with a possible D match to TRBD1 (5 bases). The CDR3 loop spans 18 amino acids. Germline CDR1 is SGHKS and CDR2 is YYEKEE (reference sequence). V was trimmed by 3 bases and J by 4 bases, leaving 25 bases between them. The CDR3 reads CASSWKAVGQGSVYGYTF. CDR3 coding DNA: TGTGCCAGCAGCTGGAAGGCTGTGGGCCAGGGTTCAGTCTATGGCTACACCTTC.

CDR3 sequence (DNA): TGTGCCAGCAGTGACAGGGAGGGTCAGCCCCAGCATTTT. As protein: CASSDREGQPQHF. This sequence joins TRBV2 and TRBJ1-5, with a tentative D call TRBD1 (5 bases). In germline, CDR1 is SNHLY, CDR2 FYNNEI. There are 13 residues in the CDR3. The germline V and J ends were trimmed by 3 bases and 6 bases, with 9 bases remaining between them.

The CDR3 protein is CASSVVGSSIGSGYTF. CDR3 bases: TGTGCCAGCAGCGTAGTAGGGAGTTCTATAGGGTCGGGCTACACCTTC. This rearrangement joins TRBV9 to TRBJ1-2; D gene unclear. Germline-derived CDR1 and CDR2 are SGDLS and YYNGEE. V shed 0 bases and J shed 8 bases, with 20 bases lying between them. This CDR3 is built from 16 residues. The full variable domain, in which reference TRBV9 and TRBJ1-2 provide the parts outside the CDR3, is DSGVTQTPKHLITATGQRVTLRCSPRSGDLSVYWYQQSLDQGLQFLIQYYNGEERAKGNILERFSAQQFPDLHSELNLSSLELGDSALYFCASSVVGSSIGSGYTFGSGTRLTVV.

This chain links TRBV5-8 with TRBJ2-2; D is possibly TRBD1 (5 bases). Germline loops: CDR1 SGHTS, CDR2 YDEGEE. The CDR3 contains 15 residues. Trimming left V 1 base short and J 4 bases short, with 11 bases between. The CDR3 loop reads CASSLLGPGTGELFF. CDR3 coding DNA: TGTGCCAGCAGCTTGCTGGGGCCCGGCACCGGGGAGCTGTTTTTT.

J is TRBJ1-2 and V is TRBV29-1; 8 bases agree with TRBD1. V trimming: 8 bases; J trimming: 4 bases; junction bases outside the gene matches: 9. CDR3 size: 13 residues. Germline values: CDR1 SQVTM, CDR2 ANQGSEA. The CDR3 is CSSDRGSGYGYTF. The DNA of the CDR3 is TGCAGCTCCGACAGGGGTTCTGGCTATGGCTACACCTTC.

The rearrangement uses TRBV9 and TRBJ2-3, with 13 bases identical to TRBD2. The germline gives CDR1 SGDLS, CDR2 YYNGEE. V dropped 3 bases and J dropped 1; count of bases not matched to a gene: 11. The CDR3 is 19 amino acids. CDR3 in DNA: TGTGCCAGCAGCGAGGGGATACTAGCGGGAGGGACTGGCACAGATACGCAGTATTTT. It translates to CASSEGILAGGTGTDTQYF.

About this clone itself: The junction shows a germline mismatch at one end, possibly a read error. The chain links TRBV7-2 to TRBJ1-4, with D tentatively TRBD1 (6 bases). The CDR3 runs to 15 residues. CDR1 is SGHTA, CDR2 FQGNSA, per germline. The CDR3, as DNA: TGTGCCAGCAGCTTATCTGGGACAACGAATGAAAAACTGTTTTTT. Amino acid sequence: CASSLSGTTNEKLFF.

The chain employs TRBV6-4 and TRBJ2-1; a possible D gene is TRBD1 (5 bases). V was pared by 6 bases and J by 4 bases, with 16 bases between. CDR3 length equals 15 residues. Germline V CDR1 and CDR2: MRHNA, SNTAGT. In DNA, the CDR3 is TGTGCCAGCAGCCCAGGACACCCTGAATACAATGAGCAGTTCTTC. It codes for CASSPGHPEYNEQFF.

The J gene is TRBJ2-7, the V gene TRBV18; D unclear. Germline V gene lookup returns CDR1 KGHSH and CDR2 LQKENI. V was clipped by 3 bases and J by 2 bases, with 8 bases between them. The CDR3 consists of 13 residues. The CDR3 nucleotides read TGTGCCAGCTCACCGGGCAGTGCCTACGAGCAGTACGTC. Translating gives CASSPGSAYEQYV.

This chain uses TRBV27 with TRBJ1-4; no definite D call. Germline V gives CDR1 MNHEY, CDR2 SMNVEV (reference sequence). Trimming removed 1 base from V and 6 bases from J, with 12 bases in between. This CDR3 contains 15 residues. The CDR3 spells CASSLFARTDEKLFF. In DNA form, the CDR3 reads TGTGCCAGCAGTTTATTCGCTCGAACGGATGAAAAACTGTTTTTT.

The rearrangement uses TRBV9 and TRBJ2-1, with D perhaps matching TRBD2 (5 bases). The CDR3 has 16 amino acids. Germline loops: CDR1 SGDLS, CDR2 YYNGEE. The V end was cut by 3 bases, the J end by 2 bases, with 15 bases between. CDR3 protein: CASSAVPDGAYNEQFF. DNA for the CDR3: TGTGCCAGCAGCGCCGTACCGGACGGGGCCTACAATGAGCAGTTCTTC. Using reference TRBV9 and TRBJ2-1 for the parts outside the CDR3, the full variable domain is DSGVTQTPKHLITATGQRVTLRCSPRSGDLSVYWYQQSLDQGLQFLIQYYNGEERAKGNILERFSAQQFPDLHSELNLSSLELGDSALYFCASSAVPDGAYNEQFFGPGTRLTVL.

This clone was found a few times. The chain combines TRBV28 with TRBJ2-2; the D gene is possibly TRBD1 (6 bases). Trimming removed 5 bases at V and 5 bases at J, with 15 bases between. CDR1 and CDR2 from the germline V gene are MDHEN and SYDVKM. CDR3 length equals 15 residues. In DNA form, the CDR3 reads TGTGCCAGCAGTGCACAGGGTTTTAGTACCGGGGAGCTGTTTTTT. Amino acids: CASSAQGFSTGELFF.

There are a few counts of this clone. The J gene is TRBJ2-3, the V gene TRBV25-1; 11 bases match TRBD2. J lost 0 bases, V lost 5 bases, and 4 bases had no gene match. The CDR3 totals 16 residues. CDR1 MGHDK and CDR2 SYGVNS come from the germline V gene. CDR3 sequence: CASSTLAGASTDTQYF. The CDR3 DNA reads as TGTGCCAGCAGTACACTAGCGGGGGCTAGCACAGATACGCAGTATTTT.

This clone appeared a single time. CDR3 in DNA: TGTGCCAGCAGCTCCACCCGGGGAGGGGCACAAGCTTTCTTT. Protein product: CASSSTRGGAQAFF. The chain joins TRBV7-8 to TRBJ1-1, with a tentative D call TRBD1 (5 bases). This CDR3 is built from 14 residues. Germline lookup yields CDR1 SGHVS and CDR2 FQNEAQ. Trimming left V 4 bases short and J 9 bases short, with 18 bases between.

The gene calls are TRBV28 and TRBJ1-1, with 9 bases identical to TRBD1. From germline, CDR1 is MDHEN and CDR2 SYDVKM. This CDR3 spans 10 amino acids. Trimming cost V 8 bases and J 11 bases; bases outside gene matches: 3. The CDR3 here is CASSDRGAFF. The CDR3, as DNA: TGTGCCAGCTCCGACAGGGGGGCTTTCTTT. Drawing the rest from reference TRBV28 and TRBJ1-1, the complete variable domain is DVKVTQSSRYLVKRTGEKVFLECVQDMDHENMFWYRQDPGLGLRLIYFSYDVKMKEKGDIPEGYSVSREKKERFSLILESASTNQTSMYLCASSDRGAFFGQGTRLTVV.

This CDR3 is CASSYSASSGNTIYF. The CDR3 DNA sequence: TGTGCCAGCAGTTACTCCGCGAGCTCTGGAAACACCATATATTTT. This rearrangement joins TRBV6-5 to TRBJ1-3; D ambiguous. Germline assignment: CDR1 MNHEY and CDR2 SVGAGI. The length of the CDR3 is 15 residues. V gave up 0 bases and J gave up 0 bases, with 6 bases separating them.

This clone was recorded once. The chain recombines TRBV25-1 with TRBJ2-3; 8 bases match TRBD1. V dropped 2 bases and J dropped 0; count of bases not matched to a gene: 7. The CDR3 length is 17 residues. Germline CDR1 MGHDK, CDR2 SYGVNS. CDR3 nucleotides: TGTGCCAGCAGTGAAGGGACAGGAACCGCTAGCACAGATACGCAGTATTTT. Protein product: CASSEGTGTASTDTQYF.